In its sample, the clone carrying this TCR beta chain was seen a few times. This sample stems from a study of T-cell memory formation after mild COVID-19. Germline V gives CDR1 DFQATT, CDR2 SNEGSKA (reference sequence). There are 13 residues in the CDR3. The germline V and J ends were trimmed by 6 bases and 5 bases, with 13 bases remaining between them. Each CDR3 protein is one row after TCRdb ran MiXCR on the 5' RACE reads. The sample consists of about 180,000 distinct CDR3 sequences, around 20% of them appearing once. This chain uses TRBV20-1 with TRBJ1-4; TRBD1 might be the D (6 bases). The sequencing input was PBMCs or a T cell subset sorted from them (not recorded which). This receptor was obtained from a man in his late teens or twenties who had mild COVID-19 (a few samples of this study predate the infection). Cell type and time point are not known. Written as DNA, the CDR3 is TGCAGTGCCCAGGGGCACGGCAATGAAAAACTGTTTTTT. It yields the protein CSAQGHGNEKLFF.